This TCR beta chain was sequenced during a study of tumor-infiltrating lymphocytes in primary liver carcinoma. Study information: Sample counts of productive TCRbeta reads spanned roughly 3.5 to 8 million; these counts were similar across tissue types. Study-wide results and caveats: Presence in all five tumor regions was observed for only about 7.5-24% of top clones. Tumor-adjacent and tumor-blood pairs shared a smaller degree of overlap than tumor region pairs.

Unsorted bulk tissue of about 18-34 mg yielded co-extracted RNA and DNA. With chronic HBV infection, the patients were also treatment-naive. Regarding this clonotype: Its specificity is unknown. A junction boundary mismatches the germline segment, possibly from a read error.

From about 0.45 ug total RNA, TCR beta cDNA was generated with a primer in the constant region. Sequencing libraries for TCR beta derived from three nested multiplex PCR rounds that used slightly modified ARM-PCR. Both of the initial two PCR rounds ran for nine to eleven cycles and employed TRBV1-TRBV30 forward primers alongside a C-beta reverse primer. TCRdb re-analysed the multiplex PCR reads in MiXCR, keeping a single row per CDR3 protein. Of 100,000 or so distinct CDR3 sequences in the sample, around 71% were seen once. The CDR3 has 15 amino acids. Germline CDR1 reads SGHAT; CDR2 reads FQNNGV. The clonotype originates from a woman between 55 and 75 years old with primary liver carcinoma and hepatitis B virus infection. Specimen: liver tumor tissue from sampling region 2. Subset: tumor region T2, inferior pole. The chain uses TRBV11-2 and TRBJ2-5, with D tentatively TRBD2 (5 bases). The CDR3 region has the DNA TGTGCCAGCAGACCCACTAGGGAGTACCAAGAGAGCCAGTACTTC. Translation: CASRPTREYQESQYF.